The next 5 T cell receptor beta chains were all read from a single sample in a study of response to subunit inactivated influenza vaccine. TCRdb reprocessed the RT-PCR reads via MiXCR and lists one record per CDR3 protein. The data hold 250,000 to 350,000 distinct CDR3 sequences, with approximately 23% observed a single time. Sequencing was performed on PBMCs from blood, taken approximately 22 months after vaccination. These receptors originate from a man between 50 and 70 years old who received an inactivated influenza vaccine.

Notes on this clonotype: Likely a read error: the CDR3 ends without its conserved phenylalanine or tryptophan. This sequence joins TRBV3-1 and TRBJ1-1; no clear D. Trimming removed 1 base at V and 0 bases at J, with 3 bases between. CDR1 is LGHDT, CDR2 YNNKEL, per germline (reference sequence). The CDR3 is 13 amino acids. CDR3 loop: CASSQALNTEAFL. CDR3 bases: TGTGCCAGCAGCCAAGCCCTGAACACTGAAGCTTTCTTG.

This clonotype was recorded many times. The chain recombines TRBV4-2 with TRBJ1-2; D gene uncertain. The CDR3 runs 16 residues. Germline values: CDR1 LGHNA, CDR2 YNFKEQ. V was pared by 0 bases and J by 0 bases, with 11 bases between. CDR3 protein: CASSQDQTATNYGYTF. The CDR3 nucleotides read TGTGCCAGCAGCCAAGATCAAACAGCGACTAACTATGGCTACACCTTC.

This clonotype has just a few counts. J is TRBJ2-2 and V is TRBV6-5; TRBD1 aligns across 8 bases. V shed 4 bases, J shed 4 bases, and the junction held 5 bases outside the gene matches. Germline CDR1 reads MNHEY; CDR2 reads SVGAGI. The CDR3 loop spans 15 amino acids. CDR3 coding DNA: TGTGCCAGCAGTTCCGGGACAGGTTTCACCGGGGAGCTGTTTTTT. It is translated as CASSSGTGFTGELFF.

This clonotype was counted only a few times. V gene TRBV4-3 combines with J gene TRBJ2-3; D is perhaps TRBD1 (5 bases). CDR1 and CDR2 (germline): LGHNA, YSLEER. V was trimmed by 0 bases and J by 2 bases, leaving 12 bases between them. The CDR3 has 16 residues. The CDR3 coding sequence is TGCGCCAGCAGCCAAGAGGGGCAGGGCCCCACAGATACGCAGTATTTT. Amino acid sequence: CASSQEGQGPTDTQYF.

This chain connects TRBV12-3 or TRBV12-4 to TRBJ1-5; D might be TRBD1 (5 bases). The ends were cut back, 8 bases at V and 9 bases at J, with 14 bases in the middle. The CDR3 totals 12 residues. CDR3 in amino acids: CASADSAGPQHF. The CDR3 coding sequence is TGTGCCAGCGCCGACAGTGCCGGGCCCCAGCATTTT.